This TCR beta chain originates from a study of T-cell memory formation after mild COVID-19. This CDR3 is built from 13 residues. Trimming shortened V by 3 bases and J by 2 bases, and 8 bases separated the two germline ends. This clonotype was counted between two and nine times. TCRalpha and TCRbeta libraries used 5'RACE with constant-segment primers and UMIs. TCRdb reanalysed the 5' RACE reads using MiXCR and keeps one entry per CDR3 protein. The sample has some 600,000 distinct CDR3 sequences; around a sixth are singletons. The TCR sequence derives from an adult woman who had mild COVID-19 (a few samples of this study predate the infection). Cell type and time point are not known. The chain links TRBV12-3 or TRBV12-4 to TRBJ2-7, with no clear D. Sequences were obtained from PBMCs or a T cell subset sorted from them (not recorded which). CDR3: CASSLTDTYEQYF. DNA of the CDR3: TGTGCCAGCAGTTTGACTGATACCTACGAGCAGTACTTC.